A single sample is the source of the 11 T cell receptor beta chains below, sequenced in a study of shared clonotypes between healthy human individuals. TCRdb keeps only in-frame clones here, not all; method: immunoSEQ multiplex PCR. The sample carries 2.3 million or so clones, approximately 95% recorded once. Material for sequencing was naive CD4+ T cells from PBMCs. The sample's subset: CD45RA+ positively selected. The origin of the receptors is a man between 18 and 29 years old in good health. Some clones in this sample may be carry-over from other donors' samples.

This rearrangement joins TRBV4-1 to TRBJ2-3; D possibly corresponds to TRBD2 (5 bases). Between the trimmed V and J ends, which lost 4 bases and 1 base, there was a span of 18 bases. CDR3 length: 17 amino acids. Germline assignment: CDR1 MGHRA and CDR2 YSYEKL. CDR3 amino acids: CASSLRTRAAGTDTQYF. The CDR3, as DNA: TGCGCCAGCAGCCTACGAACGAGGGCAGCTGGCACAGATACGCAGTATTTT.

The chain employs TRBV30 and TRBJ1-2; D perhaps matches TRBD1 (6 bases). The germline V gene encodes CDR1 GTSNPN and CDR2 SVGIG (reference sequence). The CDR3 contains 12 residues. Trimming removed 5 bases from V and 2 bases from J, with 9 bases in between. The CDR3 protein is CAWGRGNYGYTF. CDR3 nucleotide sequence: TGTGCCTGGGGGAGGGGGAACTATGGCTACACCTTC.

V and J are TRBV9 and TRBJ2-1; D gene uncertain. Trimming shortened V by 0 bases and J by 9 bases, and 10 bases separated the two germline ends. CDR3 size: 13 residues. Germline values: CDR1 SGDLS, CDR2 YYNGEE. CDR3 sequence: CASSVGADGEQFF. The CDR3 nucleotides are TGTGCCAGCAGCGTAGGGGCGGATGGTGAGCAGTTCTTC.

This clone showed up just once. The chain has TRBV30 and TRBJ1-2; D unclear. The germline V gene encodes CDR1 GTSNPN and CDR2 SVGIG (reference sequence). Trimming pared 4 bases from V and 2 bases from J, leaving 20 bases between. CDR3 length: 16 residues. In DNA, the CDR3 is TGTGCCTGGATTCAAAAGACTGGCCGAACAAACTATGGCTACACCTTC. Translated, it gives CAWIQKTGRTNYGYTF. The entire variable domain, with the rest obtained from reference TRBV30 and TRBJ1-2, is as follows: SQTIHQWPATLVQPVGSPLSLECTVEGTSNPNLYWYRQAAGRGLQLLFYSVGIGQISSEVPQNLSASRPQDRQFILSSKKLLLSDSGFYLCAWIQKTGRTNYGYTFGSGTRLTVV.

This chain connects TRBV5-1 to TRBJ1-2; possibly TRBD1 for D (6 bases). The CDR3 loop spans 13 amino acids. From germline, CDR1 is SGHRS and CDR2 YFSETQ. Trimming removed 4 bases from V and 3 bases from J, with 10 bases in between. Here the CDR3 DNA reads TGCGCCAGCAGCCAGCGGACAGACTATGGCTACACCTTC. It encodes CASSQRTDYGYTF.

The chain is built from TRBV7-9 and TRBJ2-7; the D gene is possibly TRBD1 (6 bases). V gave up 5 bases and J gave up 2 bases, with 16 bases separating them. This CDR3 region has 15 residues. CDR1 and CDR2 (germline): SEHNR, FQNEAQ (reference sequence). CDR3 nucleotides: TGTGCCAGCAGCCAAGCGACAGGTCGGGCCTACGAGCAGTACTTC. It translates to CASSQATGRAYEQYF.

The rearrangement uses TRBV4-2 and TRBJ2-7, with a possible D match to TRBD2 (5 bases). The germline V and J ends were trimmed by 0 bases and 2 bases, with 14 bases remaining between them. CDR1 is LGHNA, CDR2 YNFKEQ, per germline. This CDR3 region has 16 residues. The CDR3 coding sequence is TGTGCCAGCAGCCAAGAATTGGTCCGAGGGACCTACGAGCAGTACTTC. It is translated as CASSQELVRGTYEQYF.

V and J are TRBV6-1 and TRBJ1-1; D call uncertain. The germline V gene encodes CDR1 MNHNS and CDR2 SASEGT. Trimming took 4 bases from V and 3 from J, leaving 3 bases between them. The CDR3 contains 11 residues. CDR3 in amino acids: CASSVYTEAFF. As DNA, the CDR3 is TGTGCCAGCAGTGTATACACTGAAGCTTTCTTT.

The chain employs TRBV29-1 and TRBJ1-4, with 9 bases matching TRBD1. Germline V gives CDR1 SQVTM, CDR2 ANQGSEA. The trim removed 6 bases at V and 8 bases at J, leaving 7 bases unmatched. The length of the CDR3 is 13 residues. CDR3 DNA: TGCAGCGTCTCCGGGACAGGGAACGAAAAACTGTTTTTT. Amino acid sequence: CSVSGTGNEKLFF.

This sequence joins TRBV30 and TRBJ2-5; a possible D gene is TRBD2 (6 bases). The V gene's germline CDR1 is GTSNPN and CDR2 SVGIG (reference sequence). Trimming pared 0 bases from V and 1 base from J, leaving 9 bases between. The CDR3 totals 14 residues. The CDR3 sequence: CAWSVGDSQETQYF. CDR3 nucleotide sequence: TGTGCCTGGAGTGTGGGGGACTCCCAAGAGACCCAGTACTTC.

This rearrangement joins TRBV7-3 to TRBJ2-1; 10 bases align to TRBD1. Germline assignment: CDR1 SGHTA and CDR2 FQGTGA. The CDR3 covers 16 residues. V lost 4 bases to trimming and J lost 7 bases; unmatched junction nucleotides: 10. CDR3 protein: CASSSSGGTGVNEQFF. The CDR3 DNA follows: TGTGCCAGCAGCTCATCCGGAGGGACAGGGGTGAATGAGCAGTTCTTC.